The 3 T cell receptor beta chains below all came from one sample that was sequenced in a study of patients and donors after allogeneic stem cell transplantation. TCRdb analysed the RT-PCR reads with MiXCR anew, one entry per CDR3 protein. The sample holds about 410,000 distinct CDR3 sequences, 15% to 20% seen once. The sample was blood, either unsorted or a sorted T cell fraction (not recorded which). The receptors derive from a human donor who was either an allogeneic HSCT recipient or a stem cell or donor lymphocyte infusion donor (not recorded which). It is not recorded whose cells these are; they may come from a transplant donor.

The chain is built from TRBV6-2 or TRBV6-3 and TRBJ1-5; D is ambiguous. Germline V gene data show CDR1 as MNHEY and CDR2 as SVGEGT. The V and J ends lost 5 bases and 8 bases respectively, with 25 bases between them. CDR3 length: 17 amino acids. The CDR3 bases are TGTGCCAGCAGTCGACCCCTTACAGAGTTACATTCGGAGCCCCAGCATTTT. Its translation is CASSRPLTELHSEPQHF.

The rearrangement uses TRBV12-3 or TRBV12-4 and TRBJ2-1, with TRBD2 matching 7 bases. After removal of 2 bases from V and 0 bases from J, the junction contained 10 bases not matched to a gene. CDR3 length equals 18 residues. The CDR3, as DNA: TGTGCCAGCAGTTTAAACGCTCGGGCTAGCGGCTCCTACAATGAGCAGTTCTTC. Its translation: CASSLNARASGSYNEQFF.

The rearrangement joins TRBV27 to TRBJ2-5, with no clear D. CDR1 and CDR2 (germline): MNHEY, SMNVEV (reference sequence). The V end was cut by 4 bases, the J end by 5 bases, with 14 bases between. CDR3 size: 14 residues. CDR3 loop: CASSSLLFRETQYF. The CDR3 DNA is TGTGCCAGCAGTTCCTTACTATTCAGGGAGACCCAGTACTTC.